This T cell receptor (beta chain) was captured by sequencing in a study of prognosis after radiotherapy for stage I lung cancer. Whole-study results and caveats: As reported, TRBV and TRBJ gene usage differed between patients who had metastases and those who did not.

Amplification of the TCR beta CDR3 (from genomic DNA) was done by two-round multiplex PCR. Gene-specific primers for each TRBV and TRBJ gene drove first-round PCR. From the multiplex PCR reads, TCRdb called clonotypes with MiXCR, one entry per CDR3 protein. Of some 30,000 distinct CDR3 sequences in the sample, around 48% were seen once. CDR1 is SGHTA, CDR2 FQGNSA, per germline. V lost 5 bases to trimming and J lost 7 bases; unmatched junction nucleotides: 7. The length of the CDR3 is 13 residues. About this clonotype: Its specificity is unknown. A far larger clone differs by one base, so this is likely a read error.

The receptor comes from a donor over 45 with non-small cell lung cancer. The sample consisted of PBMCs, taken before or after stereotactic body radiation therapy (not recorded which). This chain joins TRBV7-2 and TRBJ1-1, with 7 bases matching TRBD1. The CDR3 region is CASSLWDSGEAFF. In DNA, the CDR3 is TGTGCCAGCAGCCTATGGGACAGTGGTGAAGCTTTCTTT.